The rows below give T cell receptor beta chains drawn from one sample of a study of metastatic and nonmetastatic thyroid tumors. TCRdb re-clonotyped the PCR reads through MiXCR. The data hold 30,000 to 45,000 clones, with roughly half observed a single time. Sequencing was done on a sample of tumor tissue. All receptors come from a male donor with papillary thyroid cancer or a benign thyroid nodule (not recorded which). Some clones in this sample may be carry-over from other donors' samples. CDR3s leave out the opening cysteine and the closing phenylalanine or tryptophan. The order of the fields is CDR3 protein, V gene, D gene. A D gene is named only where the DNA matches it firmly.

ASSPGQYYEQY TRBV18 -
ASSGGTENNQPQH TRBV6-1 TRBD1
AWSEGEGHTIY TRBV30 -
AWMWTGGAGGYT TRBV30 TRBD1
ASRLGARSEQY TRBV10-2 -
ASSLTGYEDSPLH TRBV28 -
SARRIAGGGETQY TRBV20-1 TRBD2
SAGLTGDRYQETQY TRBV20-1 TRBD1
AGGTGGRYGYT TRBV4-1 TRBD1
ASSPELSYGYT TRBV18 -
ASSAGTRGRPRDTQY TRBV9 TRBD1
ASSIIRDYHDEQF TRBV19 TRBD2
ASSYRAQNEQF TRBV6-5 -
ASSSGLLGPYEQY TRBV5-1 -
ASSVGGGTEQY TRBV2 -
ASSLDTFLRYT TRBV28 -
ASSPGGEQF TRBV18 -
ASSLGQNTGELF TRBV11-2 -
ASGRDSNEKLF TRBV12-5 TRBD1
ASKRGTSGSTDTQY TRBV6-1 TRBD2
ASSLDRGVNSPLH TRBV5-1 TRBD1
TSSQDVQNPYEQY TRBV4-1 -
ASSLGGGNTEAF TRBV7-9 -
ASSPHPGEQF TRBV28 -
ASRQGTYEQY TRBV3-1 TRBD1
SVRQGGNEQF TRBV29-1 TRBD1
ASSVDQNFEAF TRBV6-1 -
ASSQEALETQY TRBV3-1 -
ASSLSDLYEQY TRBV5-8 -
ASGLAGYNNEQF TRBV5-1 TRBD2
ASSPNAGGRRDGYT TRBV18 -
SASPPGQGASGELF TRBV20-1 TRBD1
ASSKEGLAYEQY TRBV11-2 TRBD2
ASRSYEQY TRBV2 -
ASSRDRGSTNEQF TRBV19 TRBD1
ASSSGTGGAGGYT TRBV6-1 TRBD1
ASSLFGSNTEAF TRBV12-3/TRBV12-4 -
ASSLEGPYNSPLH TRBV25-1 -
ASSLVGQHLSPLH TRBV5-1 -
SARDRSGGWNEQF TRBV20-1 TRBD2
ASSYPRQLGRLAGGREQY TRBV6-2/TRBV6-3 TRBD2
ASQGQLNSPLH TRBV28 TRBD1
ASRPSTGYYYEQY TRBV6-1 TRBD1
ASSLYRTGENYGYT TRBV7-8 TRBD1
AWKQNQETQY TRBV30 -
ASQAGGQFVDEQF TRBV5-1 TRBD2
ASGLGDLGELF TRBV12-5 -
ATSGTQGAGYNEQF TRBV24-1 TRBD1
ASSLDRFLYNEQF TRBV12-3/TRBV12-4 TRBD1
ASNPGFDGYT TRBV7-3 -
ASSLVRQGGTEAF TRBV5-1 TRBD1
SATPGLTQDTQY TRBV20-1 TRBD2
SARASATNTGELF TRBV20-1 -
ASSANLGTGGSTNEKLF TRBV9 TRBD1
ASSLGEGDPGRSNQPQH TRBV11-2 -
ATSDPLYGYT TRBV24-1 -
ASTPDSSGNTIY TRBV6-1 -
ASSLDGAATNEKLF TRBV5-4 -
ASSSGDRRTGTQY TRBV7-3 TRBD1